Listed below are T cell receptor beta chains from one sample, sequenced in a study of response to subunit inactivated influenza vaccine. In TCRdb, the RT-PCR reads were re-called with MiXCR into one record per CDR3 protein. The data show fewer than 750,000 distinct CDR3 sequences, less than 15% seen once. Here the sequenced sample was PBMCs from blood, taken 11 to 12 days after vaccination. Receptors originate from a man in his fifties who received an inactivated influenza vaccine. CDR3s include the opening cysteine and the closing phenylalanine or tryptophan. A D gene is named only where the DNA matches it firmly. Expanded clones get a size class; other rows say once, few or many, or leave the size out.

TGTGCCAGCAGCCCAGGGGCAGGGGGGGGCTACAATGAGCAGTTCTTC	CASSPGAGGGYNEQFF	TRBV7-9	TRBJ2-1	NA	NA
TGCGCCAGCAGTGAGTTCCCAAACCCCGGACAGGACTCTGGGGCCAACGTCCTGACTTTC	CASSEFPNPGQDSGANVLTF	TRBV10-1	TRBJ2-6	TRBD1	NA
TGTGCCAGCAGTGCCCAACGCCGGGGCGTAGGTGGTGAGCAGTTCTTC	CASSAQRRGVGGEQFF	TRBV6-1	TRBJ2-1	NA	few
TGTGCCAGCAGCTTAGAACAGGGGCGCGGAGCTTTCTTT	CASSLEQGRGAFF	TRBV7-2	TRBJ1-1	TRBD1	NA
TGCGCCAGCAGCACCAGGGAGGGCTACGAGCAGTACTTC	CASSTREGYEQYF	TRBV5-1	TRBJ2-7	TRBD2	NA
TGTGCCAGCAGCCAAGTACAGGTCTCTAATTCACCCCTCCACTTT	CASSQVQVSNSPLHF	TRBV14	TRBJ1-6	NA	NA
TGCAGCTTAGCGGGAAGGTCCTACGAGCAGTACTTC	CSLAGRSYEQYF	TRBV20-1	TRBJ2-7	TRBD2	NA
TGTGCCAGCAGCGTAGGCGAATCAGGGACCTCCTACGAGCAGTACTTC	CASSVGESGTSYEQYF	TRBV9	TRBJ2-7	NA	few
TGTGCCAGCAGCGGACAGGTTAACACCGGGGAGCTGTTTTTT	CASSGQVNTGELFF	TRBV7-9	TRBJ2-2	TRBD1	few
TGCGCCAGCAGCCAAGATCTCGCCAGGTCTAATGAAAAACTGTTTTTT	CASSQDLARSNEKLFF	TRBV4-3	TRBJ1-4	NA	NA
TGTGCCAGCAGCGCCGACTACAGGGGGCGAGGTTTGTTTGACACTGAAGCTTTCTTT	CASSADYRGRGLFDTEAFF	TRBV9	TRBJ1-1	TRBD1	many
TGCGCCAGCAGCTTGAGTACACTAGCGGGAAAGAATGAGCAGTTCTTC	CASSLSTLAGKNEQFF	TRBV5-1	TRBJ2-1	TRBD2	NA
TGCGCCAGCAGCCACGATCCGGGGGACTATGGCTACACCTTC	CASSHDPGDYGYTF	TRBV5-1	TRBJ1-2	NA	many
TGTGCCAGCAGCTTACTTAGAGGCAATGAGCAGTTCTTC	CASSLLRGNEQFF	TRBV7-9	TRBJ2-1	NA	few
TGTGCCAGCAGCTCAACAGGGGGCTATGGAGAGACCCAGTACTTC	CASSSTGGYGETQYF	TRBV3-1	TRBJ2-5	TRBD1	NA
TGTGCCACCGCTAGGGCAGGGGATAAAGATACGCAGTATTTT	CATARAGDKDTQYF	TRBV24-1	TRBJ2-3	NA	NA
TGCAGTGCTAGAGATTGGGGGGAGGCGACAGGCGAGCAGTTCTTC	CSARDWGEATGEQFF	TRBV20-1	TRBJ2-1	NA	few
TGTGCCAGCAGTTTTGGCGTGGCGGGGAGGACTACGCAGTATTTT	CASSFGVAGRTTQYF	TRBV12-3/TRBV12-4	TRBJ2-3	NA	NA
TGTGCCAGCAGTTACGGGGGGGCGGAAAAACTGTTTTTT	CASSYGGAEKLFF	TRBV6-6	TRBJ1-4	NA	few
TGCGCCAGCAGCGAAGGGGACGGACCCTACGAGCAGTACTTC	CASSEGDGPYEQYF	TRBV4-3	TRBJ2-7	NA	NA
TGTGCCAGCAGTTACGGATACCGTCAGCCCCAGCATTTT	CASSYGYRQPQHF	TRBV6-5	TRBJ1-5	NA	NA
TGCGCCAGCAGCCACGGCCAGACTCAAATCTCTGGAAACACCATATATTTT	CASSHGQTQISGNTIYF	TRBV5-1	TRBJ1-3	NA	NA
TGTGCCAGCAGTGAATCGGGGGGAGGGCTAAATGAGCAGTTCTTC	CASSESGGGLNEQFF	TRBV25-1	TRBJ2-1	TRBD2	few
TGCAGTGCCCCGGACAGTCCGAACACCGGGGAGCTGTTTTTT	CSAPDSPNTGELFF	TRBV20-1	TRBJ2-2	NA	NA
TGCAGCGTTGAAAAACAGATGAACACCGGGGAGCTGTTTTTT	CSVEKQMNTGELFF	TRBV29-1	TRBJ2-2	NA	NA
TGTGCCACCAGTGTCGGGACAGGGCAAGTAGAGACCCAGTACTTC	CATSVGTGQVETQYF	TRBV24-1	TRBJ2-5	TRBD1	once
TGTGCCAGCAGCCAAGGCTCGACTAGCGGCACCGGGGAGCTGTTTTTT	CASSQGSTSGTGELFF	TRBV4-2	TRBJ2-2	TRBD2	NA
TGTGCCAGCAGTTTGTCGGAAACTAATGAAAAACTGTTTTTT	CASSLSETNEKLFF	TRBV12-3/TRBV12-4	TRBJ1-4	NA	few
TGTGCCAGCAGCATAACCCGGGAATACCGCGAACGCACAGATACGCAGTATTTT	CASSITREYRERTDTQYF	TRBV11-2	TRBJ2-3	NA	few
TGTGCCAGCAGCCGCGCCGTTAGCACTGAAGCTTTCTTT	CASSRAVSTEAFF	TRBV3-1	TRBJ1-1	NA	NA
TGTGCCACCAGCAGAGAAGGACTTTGGAGTTACGAGCAGTACTTC	CATSREGLWSYEQYF	TRBV15	TRBJ2-7	NA	NA
TGTGCCACCAGTGATCCGGGACAGGGGACCGGGGAGCTGTTTTTT	CATSDPGQGTGELFF	TRBV24-1	TRBJ2-2	TRBD1	many
TGTGCCAGCAACCCGCAGGGGACCGCCTACGAGCAGTACTTC	CASNPQGTAYEQYF	TRBV25-1	TRBJ2-7	NA	NA
TGCAGTGCTAGACTCGGGGGAAACACCGGGGAGCTGTTTTTT	CSARLGGNTGELFF	TRBV20-1	TRBJ2-2	NA	few
TGTGCCAGCAGCTTGTCGCTCTACGAGCAGTACTTC	CASSLSLYEQYF	TRBV7-8	TRBJ2-7	NA	many
TGTGCCAGCAGTTCCGGGCGGGGGGCCAAAAACATTCAGTACTTC	CASSSGRGAKNIQYF	TRBV12-3/TRBV12-4	TRBJ2-4	TRBD2	few
TGTGCCACCAGTTGGGGCGGAAGCACAGATACGCAGTATTTT	CATSWGGSTDTQYF	TRBV7-3	TRBJ2-3	NA	few
TGCGCCAGCAGCTTAGAGGACAGGGGAGGCTACAATGAGCAGTTCTTC	CASSLEDRGGYNEQFF	TRBV5-1	TRBJ2-1	TRBD1	few
TGCGCCAGCAGCCGTGCTAGGGGCACAGATACGCAGTATTTT	CASSRARGTDTQYF	TRBV4-3	TRBJ2-3	NA	NA
TGTGCCAGCAGTTTAGTGGGAGGGACCGGGGAGCTGTTTTTT	CASSLVGGTGELFF	TRBV12-3/TRBV12-4	TRBJ2-2	TRBD2	many
TGTGCCAGCAGCTTCGACAGCCGCGAGCAGTACTTC	CASSFDSREQYF	TRBV7-2	TRBJ2-7	NA	NA
TGTGCCAGCAGCTTAGCAGTGACTGCAACTAATGAAAAACTGTTTTTT	CASSLAVTATNEKLFF	TRBV7-2	TRBJ1-4	NA	NA
TGTGCCAGCAGTTTTTTGGGCTCGACTAACTATGGCTACACCTTC	CASSFLGSTNYGYTF	TRBV12-3/TRBV12-4	TRBJ1-2	NA	NA
TGCGCCAGCAGCTTCGGACTAGCAAATACGCAGTATTTT	CASSFGLANTQYF	TRBV5-1	TRBJ2-3	TRBD2	NA
TGCAGTGCTCGTAGCGGGGGGGCCAAGGATACGCAGTATTTT	CSARSGGAKDTQYF	TRBV20-1	TRBJ2-3	TRBD2	NA
TGTGCCAGTGCGCTAGCGGGGCCCCAGTTCTTC	CASALAGPQFF	TRBV28	TRBJ2-1	TRBD2	few
TGTGCCAGCAGACAACAGGGACTCACTGAAGCTTTCTTT	CASRQQGLTEAFF	TRBV6-1	TRBJ1-1	NA	NA
TGTGCCAGCAGTGGCGGGGGATCGAACTATGGCTACACCTTC	CASSGGGSNYGYTF	TRBV2	TRBJ1-2	NA	few
TGCAGTGCTAGATACGAGGGAGATACGCAGTATTTT	CSARYEGDTQYF	TRBV20-1	TRBJ2-3	NA	few
TGCGCCAGCAGCCAAGACCAGGACACAGGGGGTTCCGAGCAGTACTTC	CASSQDQDTGGSEQYF	TRBV4-3	TRBJ2-7	TRBD1	NA
TGCAGCGTTGAACTTTTTACCAATGAGCAGTTCTTC	CSVELFTNEQFF	TRBV29-1	TRBJ2-1	NA	few
TGCAGTGCTAGATTTAGCGGGGGGGGGACTAATGAGCAGTTCTTC	CSARFSGGGTNEQFF	TRBV20-1	TRBJ2-1	TRBD2	few
TGTGCCAGATCACTCCGGCACGATGAGCAGTTCTTC	CARSLRHDEQFF	TRBV2	TRBJ2-1	NA	few
TGTGCCAGCAGCTTAGAAAGGGGGGGCAGGGGATATGGCTACACCTTC	CASSLERGGRGYGYTF	TRBV11-2	TRBJ1-2	NA	many
TGTGCCAGCAGTGAACGGTTAGCGGGACCCCAAGAGACCCAGTACTTC	CASSERLAGPQETQYF	TRBV2	TRBJ2-5	TRBD2	NA
TGCAGCGTGATGTTTGGCCAAGAGACCCAGTACTTC	CSVMFGQETQYF	TRBV29-1	TRBJ2-5	NA	few
TGTGCCAGTAGTATAGAATACCCTCTCAATGAGCAGTTCTTC	CASSIEYPLNEQFF	TRBV19	TRBJ2-1	NA	NA
TGTGCCAGCAGAAACAGCATGGGGTGGGGCACTGAAGCTTTCTTT	CASRNSMGWGTEAFF	TRBV27	TRBJ1-1	NA	NA